This T cell receptor beta chain was sequenced during a study of OX40 agonist ivuxolimab in advanced cancers. Study as a whole: In this cohort, patients received ivuxolimab, an agonistic anti-OX40 (CD134) antibody. Study-level findings and limits: At 0.1 to 3.0 mg/kg and by week 6, clonal expansion occurred in CD4+ and CD8+ blood T cells.

This CDR3 contains 16 residues. V gave up 4 bases and J gave up 2 bases, with 15 bases separating them. CDR1 and CDR2 from the germline V gene are MNHEY and SVGAGI. To note about this clone: As yet, its antigen is unknown.

Patients were excluded for autoimmune disease history or systemic immunosuppression. Repertoires were generated with immunoSEQ multiplex PCR, while TCRdb's copy carries only in-frame clones and drops some. The sample holds 65,000 to 90,000 clones, around 90% seen once. The J gene is TRBJ2-1, the V gene TRBV6-5; no clear D. The receptor's source is an adult with an advanced solid tumor such as melanoma, head and neck, liver or kidney cancer. Sequencing was performed on CD4+ or CD8+ T cells sorted from blood, taken in a trial of the OX40 agonist ivuxolimab. This CDR3 reads CASSSPGRQPYNEQFF. DNA for the CDR3: TGTGCCAGCAGTTCCCCCGGACGGCAGCCCTACAATGAGCAGTTCTTC.